The subject of this entry is one T cell receptor beta chain. The target antigen is unknown. The CDR3 totals 16 residues. Germline CDR1 and CDR2: SGHNT and YYREEE (reference sequence). The ends lost 3 bases at V and 0 bases at J; junction bases unmatched: 6. The entry originates in a study of cytomegalovirus exposure and HLA in healthy donors. Some clones are missing from TCRdb's copy, which holds only in-frame ones; the method was immunoSEQ multiplex PCR. Found here are around 52,000 clones, approximately 93% of them singletons; the top ten hold roughly 6%. Study-level points and caveats: Specificity of a few CMV-associated chains for CMV antigens was verified in vitro.

The sequence was obtained from a woman aged 18-35 years in good health and CMV-seronegative. Specimen: PBMCs. The chain couples TRBV5-4 to TRBJ1-1; 9 bases map to TRBD1. CDR3 nucleotide sequence: TGTGCCAGCAGCTCCAGGACAGGGGCCCTGAACACTGAAGCTTTCTTT. As protein: CASSSRTGALNTEAFF.